The 8 T cell receptor beta chains below all came from one sample that was sequenced in a study of blood T cell repertoires in COVID-19. Sequencing was performed with immunoSEQ multiplex PCR; in TCRdb, only in-frame clones are kept and a portion is missing. The data hold fewer than 400,000 clones, with roughly 88% observed a single time. The material sequenced was peripheral blood. Receptors originate from a woman in her 30s with COVID-19, enrolled during active disease.

This chain uses TRBV27 with TRBJ1-2; 10 positions match TRBD1. CDR3 size: 15 residues. CDR1 and CDR2 from the germline V gene are MNHEY and SMNVEV (reference sequence). V lost 3 bases to trimming and J lost 7 bases; unmatched junction nucleotides: 8. CDR3 sequence: CASSLSGTGVFGYTF. CDR3 coding DNA: TGTGCCAGCAGTTTGTCCGGGACAGGGGTTTTTGGCTACACCTTC.

The rearrangement links TRBV27 to TRBJ1-1; 9 bases match TRBD1. The germline CDR1 and CDR2 sequences are MNHEY and SMNVEV (reference sequence). The V and J ends lost 5 bases and 5 bases, in that order; junction bases with no gene match: 6. There are 14 residues in the CDR3. The CDR3 protein is CASSRLDRGTEAFF. CDR3 coding DNA: TGTGCCAGCAGTAGACTCGACAGGGGGACTGAAGCTTTCTTT.

The rearrangement joins TRBV7-9 to TRBJ2-1; perhaps TRBD1 as D (6 bases). Germline V CDR1 and CDR2: SEHNR, FQNEAQ (reference sequence). V was trimmed by 7 bases and J by 4 bases, leaving 14 bases between them. This CDR3 has 14 amino acids. Here the CDR3 DNA reads TGTGCCAGCAAGGGTCAGGGGACATACAATGAGCAGTTCTTC. It encodes CASKGQGTYNEQFF.

The chain has TRBV29-1 and TRBJ1-2; D gene unclear. Germline CDR1 SQVTM, CDR2 ANQGSEA. This CDR3 is built from 14 residues. V was cut by 4 bases and J by 4 bases, with 16 bases left in between. CDR3 DNA: TGCAGCGTTGGCATTGGTGCCGAGGGCTATGGCTACACCTTC. This sequence encodes CSVGIGAEGYGYTF.

This clone was seen a single time. CDR3 amino acids: CASSYTTSVNTGELFF. The DNA for the CDR3 is TGCGCCAGCAGCTATACCACTAGCGTGAACACCGGGGAGCTGTTTTTT. This sequence joins TRBV5-1 and TRBJ2-2, with 7 bases lining up with TRBD2. There are 16 residues in the CDR3. V lost 3 bases, J lost 1 base, and 6 bases stayed unmatched. Germline V gene data show CDR1 as SGHRS and CDR2 as YFSETQ.

The gene calls are TRBV6-2 or TRBV6-3 and TRBJ2-1; 15 bases are shared with TRBD2. Per the germline V gene, CDR1 is MNHEY and CDR2 is SVGEGT. The CDR3 runs 16 residues. V lost 2 bases and J lost 9; bases outside the gene matches: 5. The CDR3, as DNA: TGTGCCAGCAGTTACGGAGGACTAGCGGGAGGGGTTGAGCAGTTCTTC. Protein product: CASSYGGLAGGVEQFF.

The chain has TRBV6-6 and TRBJ2-7; 7 bases line up with TRBD2. Germline CDR1 is MNHNY and CDR2 is SVGAGI (reference sequence). Trimming at V came to 7 bases and at J to 2 bases, leaving 11 bases not matched to a gene. CDR3 length: 15 amino acids. The CDR3 sequence is CASTLESGATYEQYF. CDR3 DNA sequence: TGTGCCAGCACCCTAGAAAGCGGGGCAACCTACGAGCAGTACTTC.

The chain couples TRBV11-2 to TRBJ1-1; 8 bases are shared with TRBD1. Per the germline V gene, CDR1 is SGHAT and CDR2 is FQNNGV. This CDR3 is 18 amino acids long. The V and J ends lost 3 bases and 1 base, in that order; junction bases with no gene match: 13. The CDR3 spells CASSFLGLRDRSNTEAFF. The CDR3 DNA reads TGTGCCAGCAGCTTCCTCGGCCTCAGGGACAGGTCGAACACTGAAGCTTTCTTT.